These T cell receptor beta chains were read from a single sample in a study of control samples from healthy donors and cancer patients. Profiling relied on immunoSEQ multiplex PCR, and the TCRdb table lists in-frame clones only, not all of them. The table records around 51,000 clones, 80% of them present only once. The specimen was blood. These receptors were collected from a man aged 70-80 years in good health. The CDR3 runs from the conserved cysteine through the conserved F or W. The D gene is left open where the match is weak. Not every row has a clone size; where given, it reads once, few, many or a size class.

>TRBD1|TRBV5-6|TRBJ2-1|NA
TGTGCCAGCAGCTTTGGCGTCACCGGGACAGGGGACAACAATGAGCAGTTCTTC
CASSFGVTGTGDNNEQFF
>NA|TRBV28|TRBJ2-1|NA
TGTGCCAGCAGAACCAATCAGGTGAACAATGAGCAGTTCTTC
CASRTNQVNNEQFF
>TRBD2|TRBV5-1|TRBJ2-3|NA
TGCGCCAGCAGCCCGGGACTAGCGGGAGACGCAGATACGCAGTATTTT
CASSPGLAGDADTQYF
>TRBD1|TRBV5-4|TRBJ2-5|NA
TGTGCCAGCAGCTTGGACAGGGGGCAAGAGACCCAGTACTTC
CASSLDRGQETQYF
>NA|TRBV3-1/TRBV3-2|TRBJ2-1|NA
TGTGCCAGCAGCCAGGCAATGAGCTCCTACAATGAGCAGTTCTTC
CASSQAMSSYNEQFF
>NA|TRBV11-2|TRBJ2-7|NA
TGTGCCAGCAGCTCTTCCCGACGGACATACGAGCAGTACTTC
CASSSSRRTYEQYF
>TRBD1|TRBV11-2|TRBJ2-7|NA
TGTGCCAGCAGCCGGACAGGCCTTGGGAAATCCTACGAGCAGTACTTC
CASSRTGLGKSYEQYF
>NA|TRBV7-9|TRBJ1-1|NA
TGTGCCAGCGTAGGACAGATGAACACTGAAGCTTTCTTT
CASVGQMNTEAFF
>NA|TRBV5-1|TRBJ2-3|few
TGCGCCAGCAGCTTGGCCGGATGGAGCACAGATACGCAGTATTTT
CASSLAGWSTDTQYF
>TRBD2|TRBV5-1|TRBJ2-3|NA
TGCGCCAGCAGCTTGTGGGGAGGGACGACAGATACGCAGTATTTT
CASSLWGGTTDTQYF
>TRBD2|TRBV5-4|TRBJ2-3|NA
TGTGCCAGCAGCCCCCAACCCACTAGCGGAAGCACAGATACGCAGTATTTT
CASSPQPTSGSTDTQYF
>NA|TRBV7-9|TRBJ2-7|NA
TGTGCCAGCAGCCCATGGGTTCGTACGCAGGTCTACGAGCAGTACTTC
CASSPWVRTQVYEQYF
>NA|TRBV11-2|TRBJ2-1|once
TGTGCCAGCAGCCCCTATTTGCGGTTCGACAATGAGCAGTTCTTC
CASSPYLRFDNEQFF
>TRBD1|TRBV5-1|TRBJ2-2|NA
TGCGCCAGCAGCCCGGTCTGGGGACAGGGCACCGGGGAGCTGTTTTTT
CASSPVWGQGTGELFF
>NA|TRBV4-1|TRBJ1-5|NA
TGCGCCAGCAGCCAAGAGTTGGGGGATCAGCCCCAGCATTTT
CASSQELGDQPQHF
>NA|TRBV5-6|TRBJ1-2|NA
TGTGCCAGCAGCTTGACCCCCGCAGGGCGCTACACCTTC
CASSLTPAGRYTF
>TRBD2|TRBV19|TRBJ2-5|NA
TGTGCCAGTAGGGTGGCGGGGGGCGCCCAAGAGACCCAGTACTTC
CASRVAGGAQETQYF
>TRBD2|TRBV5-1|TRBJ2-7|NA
TGCGCCAGCAGCCCGGGACTAGCGGGAGGGAGGTCCTACGAGCAGTACTTC
CASSPGLAGGRSYEQYF
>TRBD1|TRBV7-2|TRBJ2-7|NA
TGTGCCAGCAGCTCCCGTATCGGGACAGGGGTATACGAGCAGTACTTC
CASSSRIGTGVYEQYF
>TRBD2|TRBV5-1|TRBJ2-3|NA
TGCGCCAGCCGCGCGACTAGCGGAGTCCGCACAGATACGCAGTATTTT
CASRATSGVRTDTQYF
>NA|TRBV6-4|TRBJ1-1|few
TGTGCCAGCAAGGGGTCAGGGAGACAGGAAGCTTTCTTT
CASKGSGRQEAFF
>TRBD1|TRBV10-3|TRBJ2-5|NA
TGTGCCATCAGTGTCGGACAGGGGGTCCAAGAGACCCAGTACTTC
CAISVGQGVQETQYF
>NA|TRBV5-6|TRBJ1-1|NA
TGTGCCAGCAGCCGGAGTTGGAACACTGAAGCTTTCTTT
CASSRSWNTEAFF
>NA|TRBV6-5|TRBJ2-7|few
TGTGCCACCCAGACAGGATTGCCCTACGAGCAGTACTTC
CATQTGLPYEQYF
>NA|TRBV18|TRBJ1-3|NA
TGTGCCAGCTCACCACCAGGTTCCTCTGGAAACACCATATATTTT
CASSPPGSSGNTIYF
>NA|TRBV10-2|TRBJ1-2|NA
TGCGCCAGCAGTGACAGGCAGGGCAAGGCCTATGGCTACACCTTC
CASSDRQGKAYGYTF
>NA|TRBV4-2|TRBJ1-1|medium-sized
TGTGCCAGCAGCCAAGGTATCGCAATAACCCCTAACACTGAAGCTTTCTTT
CASSQGIAITPNTEAFF
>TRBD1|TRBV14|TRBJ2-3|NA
TGTGCCAGCAGCCGGGACAGTAGCACAGATACGCAGTATTTT
CASSRDSSTDTQYF
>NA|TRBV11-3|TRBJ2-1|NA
TGTGCCAGCAGCTTAGATGCAGCTAGCGTATACTACAATGAGCAGTTCTTC
CASSLDAASVYYNEQFF
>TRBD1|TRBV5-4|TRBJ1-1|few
TGTGCCAGCAGCTTGACGGACAGGGGGAACACTGAAGCTTTCTTT
CASSLTDRGNTEAFF
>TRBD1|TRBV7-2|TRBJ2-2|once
TGTGCCAGCAGCGCACAGGGGGGCACCGGGGAGCTGTTTTTT
CASSAQGGTGELFF
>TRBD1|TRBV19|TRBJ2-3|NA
TGTGCCAGTTCGGGACAGAACACAGATACGCAGTATTTT
CASSGQNTDTQYF
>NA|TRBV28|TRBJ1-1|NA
TGTGCCAGCAGTCCGATCTACAGGGAGAACACTGAAGCTTTCTTT
CASSPIYRENTEAFF
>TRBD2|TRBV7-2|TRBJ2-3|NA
TGTGCCAGCAGCTCTAGCGGGAGGAGCACAGATACGCAGTATTTT
CASSSSGRSTDTQYF
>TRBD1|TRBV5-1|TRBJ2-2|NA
TGCGCCAGCAGCTTGAACCCCGGGACAGGGGCCGGCGGGGAGCTGTTTTTT
CASSLNPGTGAGGELFF
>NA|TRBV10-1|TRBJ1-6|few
TGCGCCAGCAGTGAGTCGAGGCACCAGAGCTCCTATAATTCACCCCTCCACTTT
CASSESRHQSSYNSPLHF
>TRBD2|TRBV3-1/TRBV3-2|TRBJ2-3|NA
TGTGCCAGCAGCCTACTAGCGGGGGGCACAGATACGCAGTATTTT
CASSLLAGGTDTQYF
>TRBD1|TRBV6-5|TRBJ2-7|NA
TGTGCCAGCCGTAGAGGGACAGGGGACTACGAGCAGTACTTC
CASRRGTGDYEQYF
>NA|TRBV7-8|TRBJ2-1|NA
TGTGCCAGCAGCCCTCAATACAATGAGCAGTTCTTC
CASSPQYNEQFF
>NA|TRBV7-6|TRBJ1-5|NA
TGTGCCAGCAGCTTGGGAACGGGATTCAATCAGCCCCAGCATTTT
CASSLGTGFNQPQHF
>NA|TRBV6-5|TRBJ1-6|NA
TGTGCCAGCCATAGGACAAGGGCTCAAGATTCACCCCTCCACTTT
CASHRTRAQDSPLHF
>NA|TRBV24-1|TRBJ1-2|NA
TGTGCCACCAGTGGAGACACGGGAGGCTACACCTTC
CATSGDTGGYTF
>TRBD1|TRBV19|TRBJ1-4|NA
TGTGCCAGCAGGGACAGGCTGGGACGGCTGTTTTTT
CASRDRLGRLFF
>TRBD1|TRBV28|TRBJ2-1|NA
TGTGCCAGCAGTTCCCGGGACAGATTATACAATGAGCAGTTCTTC
CASSSRDRLYNEQFF
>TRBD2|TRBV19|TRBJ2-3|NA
TGTGCCAGTAATGCGGGAGCCGGGACAGATACGCAGTATTTT
CASNAGAGTDTQYF
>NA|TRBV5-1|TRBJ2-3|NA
TGCGCCAGCAGCCGCCGCGGAGGGTCAGATACGCAGTATTTT
CASSRRGGSDTQYF
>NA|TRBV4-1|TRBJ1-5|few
TGCGCCAGCAGCCAAGAGACCGCCTGGGGCAATCAGCCCCAGCATTTT
CASSQETAWGNQPQHF
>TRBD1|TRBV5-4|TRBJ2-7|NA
TGTGCCAGCAGCTTCTCCAACACGGGACAGGGGGCGTTTAACTTC
CASSFSNTGQGAFNF
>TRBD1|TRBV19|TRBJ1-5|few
TGTGCCAGTCACAGGGGGAAGACGGGTCAGCCCCAGCATTTT
CASHRGKTGQPQHF
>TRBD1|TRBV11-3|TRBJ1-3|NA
TGTGCCAGCAGCTATGACAGGGAGGACACCATATATTTT
CASSYDREDTIYF
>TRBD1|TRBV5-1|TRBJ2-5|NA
TGCGCCAGCAGCCAAAGGACAGGGCAAGAGACCCAGTACTTC
CASSQRTGQETQYF
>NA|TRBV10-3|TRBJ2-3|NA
TGTGCCATCAGTGAGTTAGGGGCGAAGAGCACAGATACGCAGTATTTT
CAISELGAKSTDTQYF
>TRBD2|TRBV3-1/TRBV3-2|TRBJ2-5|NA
TGTGCCAGCAGCCTTCGGACTAGCGGGAGGGGGGAGACCCAGTACTTC
CASSLRTSGRGETQYF
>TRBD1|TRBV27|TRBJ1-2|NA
TGTGCCAGCAGCCGGGACAGCACCACTAACTATGGCTACACCTTC
CASSRDSTTNYGYTF
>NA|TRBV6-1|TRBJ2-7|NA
TGTGCCAGCAGTGAAGACCCGGGACCCGGGCGGGAGCAGTACTTC
CASSEDPGPGREQYF
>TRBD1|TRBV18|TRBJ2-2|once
TGTGCCAGCTCACAAGGGGGCAACACCGGGGAGCTGTTTTTT
CASSQGGNTGELFF
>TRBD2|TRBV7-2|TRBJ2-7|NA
TGTGCCAGCAGACTAGCGGGAGGGCCCCACGAGCAGTACTTC
CASRLAGGPHEQYF
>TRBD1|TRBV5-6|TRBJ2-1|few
TGTGCCAGCAGCTTGGAACAGGGGGCGCGGGACAATGAGCAGTTCTTC
CASSLEQGARDNEQFF
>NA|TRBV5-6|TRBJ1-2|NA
TGTGCCAGCAGCTTGGCCGGGGTATCCTATGGCTACACCTTC
CASSLAGVSYGYTF
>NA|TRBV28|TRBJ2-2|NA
TGTGCCAGCAGTCCGTTTGGGGGGCTGAACACCGGGGAGCTGTTTTTT
CASSPFGGLNTGELFF